This TCR beta chain was sequenced in a study of identical twins. Whole-study findings and limits: Researchers reported excess low generation probability among twin-shared out-of-frame alpha sequences.

Trimming cost V 0 bases and J 11 bases, with 13 bases left between them. Germline lookup yields CDR1 SGDLS and CDR2 YYNGEE. The CDR3 extends over 13 amino acids. Points on this clonotype: The antigen remains unidentified.

Via MiXCR, TCRdb re-called the 5' RACE reads, giving one row per CDR3 protein. The sample has some 730,000 distinct CDR3 sequences; 15% to 20% are singletons. This sample also appeared in a second study, on T cells expressing NK-cell markers. As that study records: T cells sorted in several experiments were restricted to alpha-beta TCR T cells by an anti-gamma-delta TCR antibody.

The clonotype was recovered from a woman under 30 in good health. This chain links TRBV9 with TRBJ2-3; the D gene is possibly TRBD2 (5 bases). The sequenced sample was PBMCs. The CDR3 here is CASSVEPGIRQYF. In DNA form, the CDR3 reads TGTGCCAGCAGCGTAGAACCGGGGATAAGGCAGTATTTT.